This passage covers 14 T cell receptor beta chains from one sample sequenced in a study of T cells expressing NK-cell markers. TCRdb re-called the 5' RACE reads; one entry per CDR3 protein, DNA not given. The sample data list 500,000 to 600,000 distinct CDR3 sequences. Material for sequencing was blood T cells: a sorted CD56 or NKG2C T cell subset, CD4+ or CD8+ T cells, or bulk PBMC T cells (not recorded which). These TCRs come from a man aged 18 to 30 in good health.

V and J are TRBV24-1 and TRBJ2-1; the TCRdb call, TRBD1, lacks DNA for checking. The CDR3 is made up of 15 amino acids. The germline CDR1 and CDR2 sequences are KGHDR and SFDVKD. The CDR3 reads CATSDLRGENDEQFF.

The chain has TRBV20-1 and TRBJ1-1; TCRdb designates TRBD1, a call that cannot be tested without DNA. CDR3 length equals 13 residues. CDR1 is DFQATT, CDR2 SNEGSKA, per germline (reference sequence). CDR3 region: CSATGTGNGEAFF.

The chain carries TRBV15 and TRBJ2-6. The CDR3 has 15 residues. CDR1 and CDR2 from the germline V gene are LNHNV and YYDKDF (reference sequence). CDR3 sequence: CATGSANSGANVLTF. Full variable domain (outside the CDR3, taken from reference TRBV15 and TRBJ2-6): DAMVIQNPRYQVTQFGKPVTLSCSQTLNHNVMYWYQQKSSQAPKLLFHYYDKDFNNEADTPDNFQSRRPNTSFCFLDIRSPGLGDTAMYLCATGSANSGANVLTFGAGSRLTVL.

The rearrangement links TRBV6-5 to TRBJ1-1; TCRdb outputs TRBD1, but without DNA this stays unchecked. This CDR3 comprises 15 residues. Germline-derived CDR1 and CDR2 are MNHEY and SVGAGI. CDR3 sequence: CASSPSRGISTEAFF.

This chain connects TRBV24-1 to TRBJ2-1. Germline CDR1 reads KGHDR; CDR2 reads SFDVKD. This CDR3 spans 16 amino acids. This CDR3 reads CATSGKTGAPFNEQFF.

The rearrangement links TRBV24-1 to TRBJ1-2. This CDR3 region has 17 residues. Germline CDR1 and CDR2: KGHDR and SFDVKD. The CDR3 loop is CATSDPSRGSDNYGYTF.

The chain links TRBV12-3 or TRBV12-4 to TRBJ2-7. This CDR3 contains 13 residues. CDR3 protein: CASSPKAVYEQYF.

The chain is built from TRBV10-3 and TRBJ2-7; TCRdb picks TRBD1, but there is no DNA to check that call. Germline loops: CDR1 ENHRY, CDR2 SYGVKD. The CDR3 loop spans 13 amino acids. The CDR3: CAISDGTGGSQYF.

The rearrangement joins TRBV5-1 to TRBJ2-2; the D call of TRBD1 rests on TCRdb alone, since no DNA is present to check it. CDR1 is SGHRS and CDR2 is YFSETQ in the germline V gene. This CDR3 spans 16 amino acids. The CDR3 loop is CASSLAPGVTTGELFF.

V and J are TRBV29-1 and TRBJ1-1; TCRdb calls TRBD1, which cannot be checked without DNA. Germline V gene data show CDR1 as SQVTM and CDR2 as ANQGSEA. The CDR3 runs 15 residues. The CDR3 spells CSVGDRGAVNTEAFF.

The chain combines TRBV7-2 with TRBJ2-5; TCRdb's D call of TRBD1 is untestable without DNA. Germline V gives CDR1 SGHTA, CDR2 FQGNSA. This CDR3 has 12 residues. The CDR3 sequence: CASSVPWETQYF.

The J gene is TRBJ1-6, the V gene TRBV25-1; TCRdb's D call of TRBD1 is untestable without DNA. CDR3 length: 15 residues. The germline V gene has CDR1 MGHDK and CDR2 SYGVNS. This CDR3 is CASSARDRAGSPLHF.

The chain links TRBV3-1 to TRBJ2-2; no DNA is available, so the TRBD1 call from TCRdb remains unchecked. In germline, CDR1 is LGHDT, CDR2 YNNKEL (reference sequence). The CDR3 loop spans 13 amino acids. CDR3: CASSVTATGELFF.

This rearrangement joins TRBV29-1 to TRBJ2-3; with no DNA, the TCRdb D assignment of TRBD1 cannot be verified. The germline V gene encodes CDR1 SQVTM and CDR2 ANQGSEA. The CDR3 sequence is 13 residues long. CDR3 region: CSAPQGTTDTQYF.